This T cell receptor (beta chain) originates from a study of blood T cell repertoires in COVID-19 (dated by TCRdb to between 2020 and 2021). Regarding the research as a whole: The collaborator samples originated in the United States, Italy and Spain and spanned the acute and convalescent phases of COVID-19. The material from the prospective study consisted of cDNA or gDNA derived from T cells, B-cell-depleted T cells, or PBMCs. The dataset comprised deeply sampled blood TCRbeta repertoires from subjects exposed to, actively infected with, or recovered from COVID-19. The repertoires were released in a freely available public database intended as a resource for research on the immune response to SARS-CoV-2. Samples were obtained from the ongoing ImmuneRACE study (first 160 participants) and from 1,254 subjects provided by 6 global collaborators. Sample metadata almost always included a de-identified subject ID, COVID-19 status, age in years and sex. Where available, HLA class I and class II types were obtained from metadata supplied by the sample provider rather than from assay-based typing. What the work shows at the level of the full study, not this receptor alone: Clinical and demographic metadata were provided uncurated, with the amount varying by source and participant.

In Seattle, one collaborating source enrolled patients while the infection was active and tracked those patients longitudinally over the course of disease. Each collaborating institution followed its own protocols to collect whole blood in K2EDTA tubes. For TCRbeta analysis, collaborators shipped samples in one of three forms: frozen whole blood, isolated PBMCs, or DNA extracted from either of those sample types. The V and J ends are trimmed by 4 bases and 6 bases, leaving 16 bases between them. The CDR3, from cysteine to phenylalanine, totals 15 residues. This entry keeps only the CDR3 DNA: 45 bases, framed from base 1. CDR1 MRHNA and CDR2 SNTAGT are derived from the germline V gene. This clone showed up just a few times. Its target antigen remains unknown. There are no base qualities to consult, and no much larger clone falls within one base. TCRbeta CDR3 regions were amplified from genomic DNA by means of the immunoSEQ Assay, a bias-controlled multiplex PCR. The paper's data handling went like this. The number of nucleated cells in each sample was estimated from the amplification of reference gene primers within the assay. To quantify the absolute abundance of each unique TCRbeta CDR3 rearrangement, sequence reads were collapsed and filtered. For each sample, productive Simpson clonality was calculated by taking the square root of Simpson's diversity index across productive rearrangements. This is the immuneACCESS table as TCRdb keeps it, with only in-frame sequences that have V and J called. A part of the clones is gone; compared with another copy, unresolved V genes explain less than half, and the rest is unexplained. That table is the source of V, J and clone size, and D and trimming were worked out from the DNA. Counted in this sample were roughly 100,000 clones; about 85% of them appeared once. 5% to 6.5% of the sample lies in the top ten.

The sequence joins TRBV6-4 to TRBJ2-1, with no reliable assignment of the D segment. The receptor was isolated from a woman between 50 and 59 years old with COVID-19, enrolled during active disease. Sequenced sample: peripheral blood. The CDR3 amino acid sequence is: CASSGKFTRGNEQFF. At the DNA level, the sequence is TGTGCCAGCAGTGGTAAGTTCACCAGAGGCAATGAGCAGTTCTTC.